Only one count was recorded for the clone carrying this T cell receptor beta chain. Sequencing used immunoSEQ multiplex PCR; TCRdb keeps in-frame clones, though not all of them. The sample has over 150,000 clones, approximately 85% seen once. The data belong to a study of blood T cell repertoires in COVID-19. Turning to the study itself: PBMCs, B-cell-depleted T cells, or T cells provided the cDNA or gDNA that made up the material.

The Seattle patients joined while their infection was active and were tracked longitudinally afterward. V was pared by 6 bases and J by 4 bases, with 10 bases between. CDR1 is LGHNT and CDR2 is FRNRAP in the germline V gene. The CDR3 contains 13 residues. Sequencing was performed on peripheral blood. This TCR came from a man older than 75 with COVID-19, enrolled during active disease. The genes are TRBV12-5 and TRBJ2-1, with D possibly being TRBD1 (5 bases). CDR3 sequence reads: CASGTYRYNEQFF. CDR3 in DNA: TGTGCTAGTGGCACCTACAGGTACAATGAGCAGTTCTTC.